These 9 T cell receptor beta chains were all obtained from the same sample, sequenced in a study of T cell repertoires in cytomegalovirus infection. TCRdb reprocessed the reads with MiXCR, giving one entry per CDR3 protein. The repertoire holds some 940,000 distinct CDR3 sequences, with 31% as singletons. No antigen has been identified for these receptors. The input for sequencing was cultured CD8+ T cells from PBMCs, taken from culture after CMV antigen stimulation. The receptors derive from a human donor in good health (CMV status not recorded). Some clones in this sample may be carry-over from other donors' samples.

This chain joins TRBV6-1 and TRBJ1-4; D gene unclear. Germline V gene sequence: CDR1 MNHNS, CDR2 SASEGT. CDR3 length: 15 amino acids. V was pared by 0 bases and J by 6 bases, with 11 bases between. CDR3 nucleotides: TGTGCCAGCAGTGAAGCCGCCGGGTGGGATGAAAAACTGTTTTTT. Amino acid sequence: CASSEAAGWDEKLFF.

The chain recombines TRBV19 with TRBJ2-5; no reliable D call. Germline V gives CDR1 LNHDA, CDR2 SQIVND (reference sequence). V gave up 3 bases and J gave up 5 bases, with 4 bases separating them. CDR3 length: 11 amino acids. The CDR3 loop reads CASSISETQYF. Written as DNA, the CDR3 is TGTGCCAGTAGTATCTCGGAGACCCAGTACTTC.

This clonotype turned up a few times. CDR3 coding DNA: TGTGCCAGCATCAAGGGGAACCGAGAAGAGACCCAGTACTTC. This encodes CASIKGNREETQYF. The chain employs TRBV6-1 and TRBJ2-5, with D possibly TRBD1 on 5 matching bases. This CDR3 spans 14 amino acids. Germline V gives CDR1 MNHNS, CDR2 SASEGT. Trimming took 7 bases from V and 3 from J, leaving 15 bases between them.

The V call is TRBV27, the J call TRBJ1-2, with TRBD1 matching 7 bases. Unmatched junction bases numbered 9, after V lost 5 bases and J lost 6 bases. The length of the CDR3 is 14 residues. Germline V gene sequence: CDR1 MNHEY, CDR2 SMNVEV (reference sequence). The CDR3 loop reads CASSVRQGFDGYTF. The DNA of the CDR3 is TGTGCCAGCAGTGTCCGACAGGGTTTCGATGGCTACACCTTC.

This clonotype was recorded a few times. The V call is TRBV9, the J call TRBJ1-1; 10 positions match TRBD1. Germline values: CDR1 SGDLS, CDR2 YYNGEE. This CDR3 has 14 amino acids. The junction had 0 bases not matched to a gene; V was cut back by 0 bases and J by 4 bases. The CDR3 bases are TGTGCCAGCAGCGTAGGGGACAGGGGCACTGAAGCTTTCTTT. It encodes CASSVGDRGTEAFF.

The V gene is TRBV27, the J gene TRBJ2-3; D is possibly TRBD1 or TRBD2 (5 bases each). Germline V gives CDR1 MNHEY, CDR2 SMNVEV (reference sequence). The CDR3 has 13 amino acids. Deletions cut 4 bases from V and 11 bases from J, with 16 bases between. The CDR3 region is CASSWGPARGQYF. CDR3 bases: TGTGCCAGCAGTTGGGGACCCGCCCGAGGGCAGTATTTT.

This clonotype has a handful of counts. The chain combines TRBV27 with TRBJ2-3; D is ambiguous. The V and J ends lost 2 bases and 2 bases respectively, with 8 bases between them. The CDR3 covers 14 residues. Germline assignment: CDR1 MNHEY and CDR2 SMNVEV (reference sequence). CDR3 loop: CASSLDAVTDTQYF. CDR3 bases: TGTGCCAGCAGTTTAGATGCAGTCACAGATACGCAGTATTTT.

This sequence joins TRBV10-3 and TRBJ2-2; D possibly uses TRBD1 or TRBD2 (5 bases each). The CDR3 runs to 14 residues. The germline V gene encodes CDR1 ENHRY and CDR2 SYGVKD. Trimming pared 9 bases from V and 1 base from J, leaving 12 bases between. This CDR3 is CAIPGPRNTGELFF. CDR3 DNA sequence: TGTGCCATACCGGGACCCAGGAACACCGGGGAGCTGTTTTTT.

The chain carries TRBV20-1 and TRBJ2-7; 12 bases match TRBD1. The CDR3 contains 14 residues. V lost 3 bases, J lost 9 bases, and 9 bases stayed unmatched. CDR1 DFQATT and CDR2 SNEGSKA come from the germline V gene (reference sequence). The chain's CDR3 is CSASRTGTGGRQYV. The CDR3 bases are TGCAGTGCTAGTCGAACTGGGACAGGGGGCAGGCAGTACGTC.